This TCR beta chain was captured in a study of blood T cell repertoires in COVID-19. Turning to the study itself: From the United States, Italy and Spain came samples of acute and convalescent COVID-19.

Membership in each cohort depended on participant-reported clinical history. Recovered participants had two consecutive negative NP/OP PCR tests, healthcare professional clearance, or symptom resolution. Authors' data handling: From reference gene primer amplification, estimates of nucleated cell counts were derived. Profiling relied on immunoSEQ multiplex PCR, and the TCRdb table lists in-frame clones only, not all of them. V and J calls and clone size follow that table, whereas D and trimming were derived from the DNA. The profile shows hundreds of thousands of clones, roughly nine tenths of them singletons. Input material: PBMCs or T cells enriched from blood (not recorded which). The receptor's source is a man younger than 35 who had recovered from COVID-19.

CDR3 sequence: CASSRHAGAYEQYF. The CDR3 DNA reads as TGTGCCAGCAGCCGACACGCGGGAGCCTACGAGCAGTACTTC. The chain recombines TRBV28 with TRBJ2-7; TRBD2 matches 7 bases. Germline-derived CDR1 and CDR2 are MDHEN and SYDVKM. The CDR3 totals 14 residues. V lost 6 bases, J lost 2 bases, and 7 bases stayed unmatched.